This TCR beta chain came from a study of naive and memory T cell subsets. Trimming removed 0 bases from V and 3 bases from J; junction bases left unmatched: 4. The germline gives CDR1 SGHAT, CDR2 FQNNGV. The CDR3 has 16 amino acids. Ligated cDNA underwent four rounds of PCR with nested alpha and beta constant region primers and SP2. TCRdb itself ran the 5' RACE reads through MiXCR, one entry per CDR3 protein. The profile shows around 56,000 distinct CDR3 sequences, 6% to 8% of them singletons. The library had UMIs added by 3' ligation of an oligonucleotide to TCR cDNA. This clonotype was counted between two and nine times.

This chain uses TRBV11-2 with TRBJ2-2; the match to TRBD1 covers 7 bases. This sequence originates from a female donor in good health. CDR3 region: CASSLEGTAYTGELFF. For the CDR3, the DNA is TGTGCCAGCAGCTTAGAAGGGACAGCTTACACCGGGGAGCTGTTTTTT.